The entry below gives a single T cell receptor beta chain sequence along with its context. Its specificity is not known. This sample stems from a study of shared clonotypes between healthy human individuals. Whole-study findings and limits: The four-donor shared clonotypes exceeded non-shared clonotypes in generation probability, with non-shared ones scoring lower.

This CDR3 has 15 amino acids. The germline V gene has CDR1 MGHRA and CDR2 YSYEKL. Trimming pared 1 base from V and 5 bases from J, leaving 11 bases between. CD8 cells classed as naive were CD45RO-negative and positively selected for CCR7, excluding terminally differentiated effector memory CD45RA+ cells. TCRdb keeps only in-frame clones here, not all; method: immunoSEQ multiplex PCR. The sample shows under 1 million clones, 96% of them seen only once. Sequencing input: naive CD8+ T cells sorted from blood. This clonotype originated in a man in his thirties or forties in good health. The chain carries TRBV4-1 and TRBJ1-4; D call uncertain. The CDR3, as DNA: TGCGCCAGCAGCCAAGGACCCTCCATAAATGAAAAACTGTTTTTT. Translating gives CASSQGPSINEKLFF.